This T cell receptor (beta chain) was recovered during a study of T-cell reconstitution after alpha-beta-depleted transplantation in children. This clonotype was counted ten times or more. Unique molecular identifiers were built into the TCRbeta library. TCRdb independently ran MiXCR on the PCR reads; one entry per CDR3 protein. The profile covers roughly 20,000 distinct CDR3 sequences, with roughly 10% appearing a single time and around a quarter taken by the ten largest. CDR3 length equals 13 residues. Germline-derived CDR1 and CDR2 are SEHNR and FQNEAQ (reference sequence). The ends were cut back, 6 bases at V and 7 bases at J, with 13 bases in the middle.

The sequenced sample was PBMCs from the stem cell graft donor, obtained from the stem cell graft. This clonotype was sampled from a human donor who donated a stem cell graft to a child with chronic granulomatous disease. This rearrangement joins TRBV7-9 to TRBJ2-1, with D maybe TRBD1 (5 bases). CDR3 amino acids: CASSHTPGNEQFF. The DNA for the CDR3 is TGTGCCAGCAGTCACACTCCAGGGAATGAGCAGTTCTTC.